Shown below are 27 T cell receptor beta chains from a single sample sequenced in a study of T cell repertoires in cytomegalovirus infection. These receptors have no identified antigens. One entry per CDR3 protein results from TCRdb running MiXCR on the reads. The repertoire holds about 480,000 distinct CDR3 sequences, 33% seen once, with about a sixth in the top ten. This specimen consisted of cultured PBMCs, obtained from culture after CMV antigen stimulation. Receptors were obtained from a human donor in good health (CMV status not recorded). Some clones in this sample may be carry-over from other donors' samples.

The chain recombines TRBV4-3 with TRBJ2-1; D might be TRBD2 (5 bases). The CDR3 totals 15 residues. V was pared by 1 base and J by 5 bases, with 12 bases between. Germline V gene sequence: CDR1 LGHNA, CDR2 YSLEER. CDR3 in amino acids: CASSQGVAHNNEQFF. The CDR3 DNA reads TGCGCCAGCAGCCAAGGGGTAGCGCACAACAATGAGCAGTTCTTC.

This chain links TRBV20-1 with TRBJ1-4; D possibly corresponds to TRBD1 (5 bases). With 4 bases removed from V and 7 bases from J, the gap between germline ends came to 16 bases. The CDR3 consists of 14 residues. From germline, CDR1 is DFQATT and CDR2 SNEGSKA (reference sequence). CDR3 amino acids: CSAITGAEREKLFF. CDR3 nucleotide sequence: TGCAGTGCTATTACCGGGGCCGAGCGTGAAAAACTGTTTTTT.

This clonotype was detected ten times or more. The chain joins TRBV7-3 to TRBJ2-3; D gene ambiguous. This CDR3 has 14 residues. Per the germline V gene, CDR1 is SGHTA and CDR2 is FQGTGA. Trimming pared 10 bases from V and 1 base from J, leaving 15 bases between. The CDR3 sequence is CATARRAGTDTQYF. The CDR3 DNA is TGTGCCACCGCAAGAAGGGCCGGCACAGATACGCAGTATTTT.

This clonotype was observed a few times. V and J are TRBV7-9 and TRBJ2-7; possibly TRBD2 for D (6 bases). With 4 bases removed from V and 3 bases from J, the gap between germline ends came to 16 bases. Germline loops: CDR1 SEHNR, CDR2 FQNEAQ (reference sequence). CDR3 length equals 15 residues. CDR3 nucleotides: TGTGCCAGCAGCTCCGCCCTCGGGGGAGACTACGAGCAGTACTTC. Its protein product is CASSSALGGDYEQYF.

The rearrangement joins TRBV19 to TRBJ1-5, with unresolved D. The ends were cut back, 1 base at V and 6 bases at J, with 7 bases in the middle. The CDR3 totals 13 residues. Germline CDR1 and CDR2: LNHDA and SQIVND (reference sequence). The CDR3 here is CASSIVGSQPQHF. DNA for the CDR3: TGTGCCAGTAGTATAGTCGGGAGTCAGCCCCAGCATTTT.

This clonotype was seen only a few times. The V call is TRBV6-1, the J call TRBJ2-2; 9 bases map to TRBD1. J lost 7 bases, V lost 6 bases, and 9 bases had no gene match. This CDR3 has 15 amino acids. CDR1 is MNHNS, CDR2 SASEGT, per germline. The CDR3 bases are TGTGCCAGCAGGATTCCCGGGACAGGGTTCGGGGAGCTGTTTTTT. Amino acids: CASRIPGTGFGELFF.

This clonotype has only a few counts. The chain has TRBV6-6 and TRBJ1-1; D is undetermined. CDR1 and CDR2 from the germline V gene are MNHNY and SVGAGI (reference sequence). The ends were cut back, 3 bases at V and 5 bases at J, with 10 bases in the middle. This CDR3 is 13 amino acids long. Here the CDR3 DNA reads TGTGCCAGCAGTTATGCGGCAGGTACTGAAGCTTTCTTT. Its protein is CASSYAAGTEAFF.

This chain connects TRBV5-6 to TRBJ1-2; no reliable D call. Deletions cut 4 bases from V and 10 bases from J, with 11 bases between. Germline-derived CDR1 and CDR2 are SGHDT and YYEEEE. This CDR3 has 11 residues. The CDR3 here is CASSRRLDYTF. The CDR3 bases are TGTGCCAGCAGCCGCCGTCTTGACTACACCTTC.

The chain recombines TRBV6-6 with TRBJ1-1; perhaps TRBD1 as D (5 bases). The CDR3 extends over 15 amino acids. Trimming pared 8 bases from V and 1 base from J, leaving 17 bases between. Germline V gives CDR1 MNHNY, CDR2 SVGAGI (reference sequence). The CDR3: CASLGPQLTNTEAFF. The CDR3 DNA sequence: TGTGCCAGCTTGGGGCCGCAATTGACGAACACTGAAGCTTTCTTT.

The chain joins TRBV20-1 to TRBJ1-1; D remains ambiguous. Germline V gene data show CDR1 as DFQATT and CDR2 as SNEGSKA (reference sequence). The CDR3 length is 14 residues. V gave up 3 bases and J gave up 5 bases, with 16 bases separating them. In nucleotides, the CDR3 is TGCAGTGCTAGGGCCCTGGGGTTGGGGACTGAAGCTTTCTTT. Amino acid sequence: CSARALGLGTEAFF.

The chain recombines TRBV7-9 with TRBJ2-3; D uncertain. Germline CDR1 and CDR2: SEHNR and FQNEAQ (reference sequence). V dropped 5 bases and J dropped 6 bases, with 12 bases sitting between them. The CDR3 covers 13 residues. The CDR3, as DNA: TGTGCCAGCAGCATCACAAGGTCCGATACGCAGTATTTT. It yields the protein CASSITRSDTQYF.

This clonotype came up once. The V call is TRBV30, the J call TRBJ2-5, with unresolved D. The CDR3 totals 12 residues. The ends were cut back, 3 bases at V and 2 bases at J, with 7 bases in the middle. Germline loops: CDR1 GTSNPN, CDR2 SVGIG (reference sequence). CDR3 coding DNA: TGTGCCTGGAGGCCCTCACAAGAGACCCAGTACTTC. This encodes CAWRPSQETQYF.

The genes are TRBV7-2 and TRBJ1-1; D remains ambiguous. Trimming cost V 8 bases and J 2 bases, with 9 bases left between them. Looked up from germline, CDR1 is SGHTA and CDR2 is FQGNSA. The CDR3 consists of 12 residues. CDR3 residues: CASGSGNTEAFF. DNA for the CDR3: TGTGCCAGCGGCTCGGGTAACACTGAAGCTTTCTTT.

In this sample, this clonotype turned up a few times. This chain uses TRBV11-2 with TRBJ2-7; a possible D gene is TRBD1 (5 bases). V lost 3 bases and J 5 bases, leaving 14 bases between the germline ends. The CDR3 sequence is 14 residues long. Germline loops: CDR1 SGHAT, CDR2 FQNNGV. For the CDR3, the DNA is TGTGCCAGCAGCTTGGACACCCAAGATCACGAGCAGTACGTC. Amino acid sequence: CASSLDTQDHEQYV.

This clonotype was picked up a small number of times. V usage is TRBV19 and J usage is TRBJ2-1; 10 positions agree with TRBD1. V was clipped by 3 bases and J by 6 bases; unmatched bases: 5. Germline-derived CDR1 and CDR2 are LNHDA and SQIVND (reference sequence). The CDR3 has 15 amino acids. CDR3 protein: CASSIGRQGANEQFF. The CDR3 nucleotides read TGTGCCAGTAGTATTGGGAGACAGGGGGCCAATGAGCAGTTCTTC. Variable domain in full (rest from reference TRBV19 and TRBJ2-1): DGGITQSPKYLFRKEGQNVTLSCEQNLNHDAMYWYRQDPGQGLRLIYYSQIVNDFQKGDIAEGYSVSREKKESFPLTVTSAQKNPTAFYLCASSIGRQGANEQFFGPGTRLTVL.

This clonotype appeared a few times. This chain connects TRBV4-1 to TRBJ2-2; no reliable D call. Trimming removed 3 bases at V and 2 bases at J, with 4 bases between. The CDR3 covers 13 residues. CDR1 and CDR2 from the germline V gene are MGHRA and YSYEKL. The CDR3 loop is CASSHSNTGELFF. For the CDR3, the DNA is TGCGCCAGCAGCCATAGTAACACCGGGGAGCTGTTTTTT.

The DNA of the CDR3 is TGCAGCGTTAGTCAGGGCGTTTACTACGAGCAGTACTTC. Amino acids: CSVSQGVYYEQYF. The gene calls are TRBV29-1 and TRBJ2-7; D possibly corresponds to TRBD1 (5 bases). Germline V gene data show CDR1 as SQVTM and CDR2 as ANQGSEA. This CDR3 is 13 amino acids long. The V end was cut by 5 bases, the J end by 3 bases, with 14 bases between.

This clonotype turned up a few times. V and J are TRBV7-6 and TRBJ2-1; weak D call: TRBD1 (6 bases). CDR1 and CDR2 from the germline V gene are SGHVS and FNYEAQ. V shed 2 bases and J shed 1 base, with 9 bases lying between them. The CDR3 is 15 amino acids. The CDR3 loop reads CASSLRGISYNEQFF. In nucleotides, the CDR3 is TGTGCCAGCAGCTTAAGGGGGATATCCTACAATGAGCAGTTCTTC.

This sequence joins TRBV28 and TRBJ2-5; the D is unclear. The germline V and J ends were trimmed by 2 bases and 0 bases, with 10 bases remaining between them. Per the germline V gene, CDR1 is MDHEN and CDR2 is SYDVKM. The CDR3 has 15 amino acids. DNA for the CDR3: TGTGCCAGCAGTTTAGTTCGACTGAACCAAGAGACCCAGTACTTC. This sequence encodes CASSLVRLNQETQYF.

Turning to this clonotype: One end of the junction varies from germline; a read error may be responsible. The chain recombines TRBV4-1 with TRBJ2-4; the D is unclear. The CDR3 runs to 14 residues. Germline lookup yields CDR1 MGHRA and CDR2 YSYEKL. CDR3 DNA: TGTGCCAGCAGCCAAGACCCCGAGCTAAACATTCAGTACTTC. Translating it yields CASSQDPELNIQYF.

V and J are TRBV15 and TRBJ2-6, with 9 bases lining up with TRBD1. Germline loops: CDR1 LNHNV, CDR2 YYDKDF (reference sequence). The trim removed 5 bases at V and 2 bases at J, leaving 4 bases unmatched. This CDR3 spans 16 amino acids. CDR3 sequence reads: CATSERDRAGANVLTF. Here the CDR3 DNA reads TGTGCCACCAGCGAGAGGGACAGGGCTGGGGCCAACGTCCTGACTTTC.

This clonotype was seen at least ten times. CDR3 nucleotide sequence: TGTGCCATCAGTGATCATGAGCGGGCAGACACAGATACGCAGTATTTT. It codes for CAISDHERADTDTQYF. The rearrangement joins TRBV10-3 to TRBJ2-3, with D perhaps TRBD2 (6 bases). The CDR3 is made up of 16 amino acids. Germline-derived CDR1 and CDR2 are ENHRY and SYGVKD. With 3 bases removed from V and 2 bases from J, the gap between germline ends came to 15 bases.

This clonotype was detected a few times. This sequence joins TRBV12-3 or TRBV12-4 and TRBJ2-1, with D maybe TRBD2 (6 bases). The CDR3 consists of 13 residues. V was shortened by 6 bases and J by 9 bases, with 15 bases between the two germline ends. DNA for the CDR3: TGTGCCAGCAGGTCGGAGGGATGGGCTGAGCAGTTCTTC. This encodes CASRSEGWAEQFF.

The table lists this clonotype with a few counts. The rearrangement joins TRBV7-2 to TRBJ2-2; D is unclear. The germline V gene has CDR1 SGHTA and CDR2 FQGNSA. The CDR3 runs 13 residues. V lost 7 bases to trimming and J lost 8 bases, with 14 bases between them. CDR3 in amino acids: CASTPYPPGELFF. The CDR3 nucleotides are TGTGCCAGCACCCCCTACCCGCCTGGGGAGCTGTTTTTT.

J is TRBJ2-5 and V is TRBV7-2, with no clear D. V was shortened by 7 bases and J by 4 bases, with 7 bases between the two germline ends. CDR1 is SGHTA and CDR2 is FQGNSA in the germline V gene. The CDR3 is 11 amino acids. The CDR3 bases are TGTGCCAGCACCACCTTAGAGACCCAGTACTTC. It is translated as CASTTLETQYF. Based on the CDR3 plus reference TRBV7-2 and TRBJ2-5, the full variable domain is GAGVSQSPSNKVTEKGKDVELRCDPISGHTALYWYRQSLGQGLEFLIYFQGNSAPDKSGLPSDRFSAERTGGSVSTLTIQRTQQEDSAVYLCASTTLETQYFGPGTRLLVL.

The chain joins TRBV12-3 or TRBV12-4 to TRBJ2-3, with a possible D match to TRBD1 (5 bases). V dropped 7 bases and J dropped 5 bases, with 16 bases sitting between them. CDR3 length equals 14 residues. This CDR3 is CASTYFQGRDTQYF. The DNA of the CDR3 is TGTGCCAGCACCTATTTCCAGGGAAGAGATACGCAGTATTTT.

This clonotype was counted many times. The chain employs TRBV7-8 and TRBJ2-5; the D gene could be TRBD1 or TRBD2 (5 bases each). Germline assignment: CDR1 SGHVS and CDR2 FQNEAQ. Trimming took off 5 bases at V and 3 bases at J, with 19 bases between the two ends. This CDR3 comprises 16 residues. The CDR3 bases are TGTGCCAGCAGCCCTCGACTGGGGGAGAGGGAAGAGACCCAGTACTTC. As protein: CASSPRLGEREETQYF.